What follows are 23 T cell receptor beta chains derived from one specimen sequenced in a study of blood T cells in healthy people across ages. A second about 7 to 11 cycle PCR used barcoded and J-beta primers. TCRdb ran MiXCR on the 5' RACE reads and lists one entry per CDR3 protein. The sample lists 1.4 million to 1.5 million distinct CDR3 sequences, about 40% occurring once. Sequenced sample: blood. These receptors all come from a woman aged 18 to 35 in good health.

This clonotype was seen more than once but under ten times. The chain employs TRBV5-1 and TRBJ2-7; TRBD2 matches at 11 bases. Germline V gene sequence: CDR1 SGHRS, CDR2 YFSETQ. V lost 3 bases to trimming and J lost 1 base; unmatched junction nucleotides: 6. This CDR3 comprises 16 residues. CDR3 sequence: CASSSLAGGISYEQYF. The CDR3 region has the DNA TGCGCCAGCAGCTCTTTAGCGGGAGGGATATCCTACGAGCAGTACTTC. The full variable domain, with the rest looked up from reference TRBV5-1 and TRBJ2-7, is KAGVTQTPRYLIKTRGQQVTLSCSPISGHRSVSWYQQTPGQGLQFLFEYFSETQRNKGNFPGRFSGRQFSNSRSEMNVSTLELGDSALYLCASSSLAGGISYEQYFGPGTRLTVT.

This clonotype was picked up a small number of times. V is TRBV12-3 or TRBV12-4 and J is TRBJ2-3, with D perhaps TRBD1 (6 bases). The CDR3 loop spans 15 amino acids. The V and J ends lost 5 bases and 3 bases respectively, with 15 bases between them. The CDR3 sequence is CASSEGGVGTDTQYF. DNA of the CDR3: TGTGCCAGCAGTGAAGGGGGAGTGGGTACAGATACGCAGTATTTT.

The chain employs TRBV20-1 and TRBJ1-1; D is possibly TRBD1 (6 bases). V was clipped by 5 bases and J by 7 bases, with 20 bases between them. This CDR3 has 14 residues. Germline loops: CDR1 DFQATT, CDR2 SNEGSKA (reference sequence). CDR3 amino acids: CSAWGAGRPSEAFF. The CDR3 region has the DNA TGCAGTGCTTGGGGGGCAGGGCGGCCTAGTGAAGCTTTCTTT.

Only a few counts were recorded for this clonotype. The chain links TRBV5-1 to TRBJ1-1; D possibly corresponds to TRBD1 (5 bases). This CDR3 is built from 15 residues. The germline V gene encodes CDR1 SGHRS and CDR2 YFSETQ. V was shortened by 0 bases and J by 0 bases, with 9 bases between the two germline ends. CDR3 protein: CASSLEGFMNTEAFF. CDR3 nucleotides: TGCGCCAGCAGCTTGGAGGGGTTCATGAACACTGAAGCTTTCTTT. Filled out from reference TRBV5-1 and TRBJ1-1, the complete variable domain reads KAGVTQTPRYLIKTRGQQVTLSCSPISGHRSVSWYQQTPGQGLQFLFEYFSETQRNKGNFPGRFSGRQFSNSRSEMNVSTLELGDSALYLCASSLEGFMNTEAFFGQGTRLTVV.

This clonotype was seen only once. The V and J genes are TRBV7-6 and TRBJ1-5; D remains ambiguous. Trimming cost V 4 bases and J 7 bases, with 11 bases left between them. Germline CDR1 is SGHVS and CDR2 is FNYEAQ. The CDR3 covers 13 residues. The CDR3 sequence is CASSSGFLQPQHF. The DNA of the CDR3 is TGTGCCAGCAGCTCCGGGTTTTTACAGCCCCAGCATTTT.

V usage is TRBV4-1 and J usage is TRBJ2-7; TRBD2 matches at 8 bases. The CDR3 length is 16 residues. V lost 0 bases and J lost 2; bases outside the gene matches: 6. Germline lookup yields CDR1 MGHRA and CDR2 YSYEKL. The CDR3 DNA reads as TGCGCCAGCAGCCAAGATTGGGCGGGAGGCACCTACGAGCAGTACTTC. Translation gives CASSQDWAGGTYEQYF.

The sample holds a few counts of this clonotype. This chain uses TRBV14 with TRBJ2-7, with D perhaps matching TRBD2 (5 bases). The V and J ends lost 3 bases and 7 bases respectively, with 16 bases between them. CDR3 length equals 14 residues. Germline CDR1 SGHDN, CDR2 FVKESK. CDR3 sequence reads: CASSQGLWSGEQYF. The DNA of the CDR3 is TGTGCCAGCAGCCAGGGTCTCTGGTCGGGAGAGCAGTACTTC.

The rearrangement uses TRBV24-1 and TRBJ2-1; D remains unclear. CDR3 length: 12 amino acids. The V and J ends lost 5 bases and 7 bases respectively, with 8 bases between them. Germline V gives CDR1 KGHDR, CDR2 SFDVKD. CDR3 region: CATSGSQNEQFF. Written as DNA, the CDR3 is TGTGCCACCAGTGGAAGTCAGAATGAGCAGTTCTTC.

The V and J genes are TRBV12-3 or TRBV12-4 and TRBJ1-1, with TRBD1 identical over 10 bases. The CDR3 is 13 amino acids. The V segment lost 6 bases and the J segment 7 bases; nucleotides outside the gene matches: 5. CDR3 loop: CASSVGQGFEAFF. In DNA form, the CDR3 reads TGTGCCAGCAGCGTGGGACAGGGGTTTGAAGCTTTCTTT.

This clonotype has a handful of counts. The V call is TRBV6-1, the J call TRBJ2-7, with 10 nucleotides matching TRBD2. The CDR3 has 19 amino acids. Per the germline V gene, CDR1 is MNHNS and CDR2 is SASEGT. Trimming cost V 4 bases and J 0 bases; bases outside gene matches: 15. The CDR3 protein is CASSASGLAPQRSSYEQYF. The CDR3 DNA follows: TGTGCCAGCAGTGCTTCGGGACTAGCGCCCCAAAGGAGCTCCTACGAGCAGTACTTC.

The chain carries TRBV12-1 and TRBJ2-1; TRBD2, the table's D call, was not compared with the DNA. TRBV12-1 is reported as a pseudogene. The CDR3 runs 16 residues. This CDR3 reads CASSFRLAGGLREQFF. The CDR3 DNA reads TGTGCCAGCAGCTTTCGCCTAGCGGGGGGCCTCAGGGAGCAGTTCTTC.

Here the CDR3 reads CASTPQGVYTEAFF. Written as DNA, the CDR3 is TGTGCCAGCACACCCCAGGGAGTGTACACTGAAGCTTTCTTT. The chain recombines TRBV28 with TRBJ1-1, with D perhaps matching TRBD1 (5 bases). The CDR3 is 14 amino acids. Trimming took off 7 bases at V and 3 bases at J, with 15 bases between the two ends. Germline V lookup: CDR1 MDHEN, CDR2 SYDVKM.

This chain links TRBV30 with TRBJ1-4, with 7 bases matching TRBD1. The CDR3 is 15 residues long. V trimming: 1 base; J trimming: 8 bases; junction bases outside the gene matches: 10. The V gene's germline CDR1 is GTSNPN and CDR2 SVGIG (reference sequence). DNA for the CDR3: TGTGCCTGGAGTGGTGGAAGCAGGGGGGAAGAAAAACTGTTTTTT. Residues: CAWSGGSRGEEKLFF.

The chain joins TRBV5-1 to TRBJ2-5, with 13 bases identical to TRBD2. The CDR3 totals 18 residues. Trimming removed 4 bases from V and 4 bases from J; junction bases left unmatched: 13. From germline, CDR1 is SGHRS and CDR2 YFSETQ. CDR3 sequence (DNA): TGCGCCAGCAGCCCCGGCCAAGGGACTAGCGGGGCACCAGAGACCCAGTACTTC. It encodes CASSPGQGTSGAPETQYF.

The rearrangement uses TRBV7-9 and TRBJ1-1; D remains unclear. Trimming took 4 bases from V and 7 from J, leaving 19 bases between them. The CDR3 is 15 residues long. Germline CDR1 is SEHNR and CDR2 is FQNEAQ (reference sequence). The chain's CDR3 is CASSSPHDSLGEAFF. The CDR3 region has the DNA TGTGCCAGCAGCTCCCCACATGATTCGTTGGGTGAAGCTTTCTTT.

Concerning this clonotype itself: This may be a read error: a much more frequent sequence differs by one nucleotide. The rearrangement uses TRBV29-1 and TRBJ2-1; D is possibly TRBD1 or TRBD2 (5 bases each). This CDR3 spans 13 amino acids. V was trimmed by 7 bases and J by 7 bases, leaving 17 bases between them. CDR1 and CDR2 from the germline V gene are SQVTM and ANQGSEA. CDR3 sequence reads: CSGQEGIGNEQFF. The CDR3 nucleotides are TGCAGCGGGCAAGAGGGGATCGGAAATGAGCAGTTCTTC.

This clonotype was counted once. The chain carries TRBV29-1 and TRBJ2-2; D is possibly TRBD2 (6 bases). Germline lookup yields CDR1 SQVTM and CDR2 ANQGSEA. With 6 bases removed from V and 0 bases from J, the gap between germline ends came to 11 bases. This CDR3 is built from 14 residues. The CDR3 protein is CSVRGGTNTGELFF. The CDR3 region has the DNA TGCAGCGTCCGTGGCGGGACGAACACCGGGGAGCTGTTTTTT.

V is TRBV4-1 and J is TRBJ2-4; the match to TRBD2 covers 8 bases. Matching the DNA end better, TRBJ2-7 makes the J call doubtful. The CDR3 contains 16 residues. The germline V gene has CDR1 MGHRA and CDR2 YSYEKL. Here the CDR3 reads CASSPPGGRFPYEQYF. In DNA form, the CDR3 reads TGCGCCAGCAGCCCCCCGGGCGGGAGGTTCCCCTACGAGCAGTACTTC.

V usage is TRBV20-1 and J usage is TRBJ1-5, with TRBD1 matching over 7 bases. The germline CDR1 and CDR2 sequences are DFQATT and SNEGSKA (reference sequence). V shed 5 bases, J shed 2 bases, and the junction held 6 bases outside the gene matches. This CDR3 is built from 14 residues. The DNA for the CDR3 is TGCAGTGCTTCGAGACAGGGTGGCAATCAGCCCCAGCATTTT. This sequence encodes CSASRQGGNQPQHF.

This clonotype was detected only a few times. The rearrangement joins TRBV7-2 to TRBJ2-1, with D perhaps TRBD2 (7 bases). This CDR3 is 16 amino acids long. V was clipped by 4 bases and J by 8 bases, with 21 bases between them. Germline-derived CDR1 and CDR2 are SGHTA and FQGNSA. CDR3 DNA sequence: TGTGCCAGCAGCTCCACGGGGGGCGGGAGTGCGTATGAGCAGTTCTTC. It is translated as CASSSTGGGSAYEQFF.

The rearrangement uses TRBV5-1 and TRBJ1-2; 7 bases align to TRBD1. V was pared by 8 bases and J by 0 bases, with 4 bases of the junction left unmatched. The CDR3 covers 13 residues. Germline V gives CDR1 SGHRS, CDR2 YFSETQ. CDR3 loop: CASNQGANYGYTF. CDR3 in DNA: TGCGCCAGTAACCAGGGGGCTAACTATGGCTACACCTTC. The full variable domain, its missing parts supplied by reference TRBV5-1 and TRBJ1-2, is KAGVTQTPRYLIKTRGQQVTLSCSPISGHRSVSWYQQTPGQGLQFLFEYFSETQRNKGNFPGRFSGRQFSNSRSEMNVSTLELGDSALYLCASNQGANYGYTFGSGTRLTVV.

This chain connects TRBV7-2 to TRBJ2-5; 7 nucleotides agree with TRBD1. CDR1 is SGHTA and CDR2 is FQGNSA in the germline V gene. The CDR3 runs 17 residues. Trimming at V came to 5 bases and at J to 3 bases, leaving 15 bases not matched to a gene. In nucleotides, the CDR3 is TGTGCCAGCAGCCCAAACGCCGGGACAGTCAGGGAAGAGACCCAGTACTTC. This sequence encodes CASSPNAGTVREETQYF.

The gene calls are TRBV10-2 and TRBJ2-1; D possibly matches TRBD1 or TRBD2 (5 bases each). Trimming took off 0 bases at V and 3 bases at J, with 9 bases between the two ends. The CDR3 is 15 amino acids. The V gene's germline CDR1 is WSHSY and CDR2 SAAADI. CDR3 nucleotides: TGCGCCAGCAGTGAGTCGGGGGACGGCTACAATGAGCAGTTCTTC. Residues: CASSESGDGYNEQFF.